This T cell receptor beta chain was found in a study of T cells in localized non-small cell lung cancer. Assay: immunoSEQ multiplex PCR; the TCRdb copy retains only in-frame clones and omits some. The sample consists of about 40,000 clones, 70% to 90% of them appearing once. V lost 2 bases and J lost 2, with 21 bases in between. This CDR3 contains 18 residues. The V gene's germline CDR1 is MNHNS and CDR2 SASEGT. General study results and limits: Within adjacent lung there appeared a median around 60 of the top 100 tumor clones. Clonality peaked in uninvolved adjacent lung rather than tumor. Prolonged overall survival went with higher T cell density in the blood. Sequencing was limited to one tumor region, leaving the possibility of heterogeneity open.

In this sample, this clone turned up a few times. The antigen is not known. The V gene is TRBV6-1, the J gene TRBJ1-1, with unresolved D. The clonotype comes from a man between 35 and 75 years old with stage I lung adenocarcinoma. The input for sequencing was peripheral blood, taken before any cancer treatment. The chain's CDR3 is CASSEQQNRIKKNTEAFF. The DNA of the CDR3 is TGTGCCAGCAGTGAACAACAGAACCGAATAAAAAAAAACACTGAAGCTTTCTTT.